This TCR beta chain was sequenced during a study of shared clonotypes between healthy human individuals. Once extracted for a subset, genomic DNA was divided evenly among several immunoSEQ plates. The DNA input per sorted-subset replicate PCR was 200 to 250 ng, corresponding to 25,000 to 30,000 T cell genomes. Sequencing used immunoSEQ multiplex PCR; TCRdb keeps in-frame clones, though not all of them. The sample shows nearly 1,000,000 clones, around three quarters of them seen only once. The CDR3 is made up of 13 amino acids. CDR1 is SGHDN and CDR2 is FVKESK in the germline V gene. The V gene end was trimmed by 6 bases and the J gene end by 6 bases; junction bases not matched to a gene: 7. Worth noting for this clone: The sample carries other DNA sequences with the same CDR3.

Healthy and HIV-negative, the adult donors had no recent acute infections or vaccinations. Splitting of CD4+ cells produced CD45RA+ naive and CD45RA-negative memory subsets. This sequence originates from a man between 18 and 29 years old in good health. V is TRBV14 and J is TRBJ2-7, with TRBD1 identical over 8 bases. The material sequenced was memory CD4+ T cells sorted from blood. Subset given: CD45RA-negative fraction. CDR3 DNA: TGTGCCAGCAGTCTAAGGACAGGGCTCGAGCAGTACTTC. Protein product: CASSLRTGLEQYF. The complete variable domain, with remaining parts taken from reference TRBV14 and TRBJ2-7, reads EAGVTQFPSHSVIEKGQTVTLRCDPISGHDNLYWYRRVMGKEIKFLLHFVKESKQDESGMPNNRFLAERTGGTYSTLKVQPAELEDSGVYFCASSLRTGLEQYFGPGTRLTVT.